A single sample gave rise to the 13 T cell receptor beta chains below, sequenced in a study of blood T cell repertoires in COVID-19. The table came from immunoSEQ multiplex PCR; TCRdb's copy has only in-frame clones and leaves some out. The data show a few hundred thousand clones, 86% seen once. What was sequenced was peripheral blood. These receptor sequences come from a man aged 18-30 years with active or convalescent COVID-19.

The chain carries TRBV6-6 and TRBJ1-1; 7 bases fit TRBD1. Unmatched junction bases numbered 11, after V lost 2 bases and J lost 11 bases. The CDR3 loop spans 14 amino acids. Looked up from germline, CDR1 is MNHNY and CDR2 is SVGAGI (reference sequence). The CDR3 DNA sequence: TGTGCCAGCAGTTACGTCGAGGGGGCGCGGGTGGCTTTCTTT. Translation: CASSYVEGARVAFF.

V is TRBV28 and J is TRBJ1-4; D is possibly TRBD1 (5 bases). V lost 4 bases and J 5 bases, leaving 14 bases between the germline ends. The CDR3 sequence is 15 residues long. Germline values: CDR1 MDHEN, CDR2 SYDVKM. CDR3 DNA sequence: TGTGCCAGCAGTTCCGCGGACATCGAAAATGAAAAACTGTTTTTT. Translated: CASSSADIENEKLFF.

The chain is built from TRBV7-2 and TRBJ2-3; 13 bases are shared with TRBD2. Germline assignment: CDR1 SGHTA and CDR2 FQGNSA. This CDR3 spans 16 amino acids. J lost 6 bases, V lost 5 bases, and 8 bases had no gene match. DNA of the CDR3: TGTGCCAGCAGCGACCGACTAGCGGGGGGCCTCGATACGCAGTATTTT. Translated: CASSDRLAGGLDTQYF. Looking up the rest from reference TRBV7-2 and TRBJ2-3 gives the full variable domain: GAGVSQSPSNKVTEKGKDVELRCDPISGHTALYWYRQSLGQGLEFLIYFQGNSAPDKSGLPSDRFSAERTGGSVSTLTIQRTQQEDSAVYLCASSDRLAGGLDTQYFGPGTRLTVL.

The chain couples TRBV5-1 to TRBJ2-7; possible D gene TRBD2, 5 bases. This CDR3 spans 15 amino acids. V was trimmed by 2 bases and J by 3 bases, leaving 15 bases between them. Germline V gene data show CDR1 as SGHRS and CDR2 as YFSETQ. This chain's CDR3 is CASSLVWGEDYEQYF. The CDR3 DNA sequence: TGCGCCAGCAGCTTAGTATGGGGAGAGGACTACGAGCAGTACTTC.

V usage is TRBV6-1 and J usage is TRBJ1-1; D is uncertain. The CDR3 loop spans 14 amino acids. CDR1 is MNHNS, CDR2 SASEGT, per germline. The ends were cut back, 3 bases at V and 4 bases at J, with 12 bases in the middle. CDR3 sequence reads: CASSEAFWSTEAFF. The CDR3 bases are TGTGCCAGCAGTGAGGCTTTCTGGAGCACTGAAGCTTTCTTT.

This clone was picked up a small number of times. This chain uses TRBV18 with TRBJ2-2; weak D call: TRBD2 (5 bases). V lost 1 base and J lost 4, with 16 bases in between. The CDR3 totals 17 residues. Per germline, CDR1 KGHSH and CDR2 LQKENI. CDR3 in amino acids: CASSPRAAGLSTGELFF. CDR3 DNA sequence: TGTGCCAGCTCACCACGAGCGGCCGGGTTGAGCACCGGGGAGCTGTTTTTT.

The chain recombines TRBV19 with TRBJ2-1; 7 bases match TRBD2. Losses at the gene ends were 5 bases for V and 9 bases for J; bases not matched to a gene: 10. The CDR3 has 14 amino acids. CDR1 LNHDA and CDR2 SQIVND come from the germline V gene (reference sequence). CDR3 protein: CASSSYRGEGEQFF. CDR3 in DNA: TGTGCCAGTAGTTCCTACAGAGGGGAGGGTGAGCAGTTCTTC.

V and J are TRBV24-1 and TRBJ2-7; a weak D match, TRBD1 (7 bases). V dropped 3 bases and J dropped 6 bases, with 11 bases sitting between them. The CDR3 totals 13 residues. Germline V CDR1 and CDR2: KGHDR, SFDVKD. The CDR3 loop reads CATSDQGGIEQYF. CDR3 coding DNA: TGTGCCACCAGTGATCAGGGGGGCATCGAGCAGTACTTC.

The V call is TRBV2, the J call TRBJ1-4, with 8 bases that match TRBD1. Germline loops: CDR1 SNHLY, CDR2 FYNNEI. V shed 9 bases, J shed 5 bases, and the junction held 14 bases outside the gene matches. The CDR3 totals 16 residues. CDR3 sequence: CASLIRGTGGNEKLFF. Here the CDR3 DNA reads TGTGCCAGTCTTATCCGCGGGACAGGTGGAAATGAAAAACTGTTTTTT.

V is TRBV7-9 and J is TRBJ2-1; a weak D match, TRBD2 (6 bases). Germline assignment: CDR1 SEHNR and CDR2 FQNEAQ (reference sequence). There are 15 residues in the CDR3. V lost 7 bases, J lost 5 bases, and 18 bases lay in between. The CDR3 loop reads CASTREDWTDNEQFF. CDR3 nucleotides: TGTGCCAGCACAAGGGAGGACTGGACTGACAATGAGCAGTTCTTC. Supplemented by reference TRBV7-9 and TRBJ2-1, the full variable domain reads DTGVSQNPRHKITKRGQNVTFRCDPISEHNRLYWYRQTLGQGPEFLTYFQNEAQLEKSRLLSDRFSAERPKGSFSTLEIQRTEQGDSAMYLCASTREDWTDNEQFFGPGTRLTVL.

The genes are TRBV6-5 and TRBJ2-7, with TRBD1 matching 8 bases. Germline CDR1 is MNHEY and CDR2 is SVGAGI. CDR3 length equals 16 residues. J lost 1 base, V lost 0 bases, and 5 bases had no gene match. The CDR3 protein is CASSYSPGQGSYEQYF. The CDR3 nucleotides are TGTGCCAGCAGTTACTCGCCCGGACAGGGATCCTACGAGCAGTACTTC.

Here the CDR3 reads CATGTGLYTIYF. CDR3 in DNA: TGTGCCACCGGGACAGGGCTCTACACCATATATTTT. The genes are TRBV6-5 and TRBJ1-3, with 9 nucleotides matching TRBD1. The CDR3 totals 12 residues. Germline V gene lookup returns CDR1 MNHEY and CDR2 SVGAGI. V lost 10 bases, J lost 8 bases, and 6 bases stayed unmatched.

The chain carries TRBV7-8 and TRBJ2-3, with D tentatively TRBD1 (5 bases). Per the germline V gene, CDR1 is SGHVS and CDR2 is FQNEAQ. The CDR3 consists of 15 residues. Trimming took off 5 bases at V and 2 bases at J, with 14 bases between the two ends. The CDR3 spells CASSPDRQSTDTQYF. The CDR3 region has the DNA TGTGCCAGCAGCCCGGACCGACAGTCCACAGATACGCAGTATTTT.